What follows is one TCR beta chain and its context. Its antigen is currently not known. Per-base quality was not reported, and no clone a single base away is much larger than it. The data originate from a study of T cell responses to AZD1222 COVID-19 vaccine (dated by TCRdb to the early 2020s). With respect to the entire study: A total of around 240 trial participants underwent TCR sequencing, of whom about 200 had received two doses of AZD1222 and 26 had received two doses of the MenACWY control vaccine. Trial participants were enrolled by age into subgroups of 18-55, 56-69 and 70-plus years, and approximately 150, 30 and 60 TCR-sequenced participants, respectively, were included in these subgroups.

The label giving this sample's time point can be read as: baseline before first vaccination. The sample's treatment or condition label is to be understood as: meningococcal conjugate vaccine given as trial control. Vaccinee samples came from UK trials COV001 and COV002, including a single-blind randomized controlled phase 2/3 trial of AZD1222 (ChAdOx1 nCoV-19) in healthy adults. For TCRbeta chain sequencing, PBMC samples were collected from trial participants at day 0 and at day 28 after the second dose. The CDR3 regions of human TCRbeta chains were subjected to immunosequencing. In the original analysis: TCRs in the repertoires were matched against a reference library of SARS-CoV-2-specific TCRs that had been generated with the MIRA antigen-specificity platform. Breadth meant the fraction of unique TCRs that were SARS-CoV-2-associated, whereas depth meant the fraction of total T cells that were SARS-CoV-2-associated. Using the MIRA data, each spike-specific TCR was assigned both to the spike region to which the TCR was reactive and to a CD4 or CD8 class. Log10-transformed breadth and depth values were compared by one-way ANOVA with Sidak's multiple comparisons tests. In its TCRdb copy, this immuneACCESS table keeps in-frame sequences only and misses some clones. Where compared with another copy, unresolved V genes explain less than half of these, and the others have no known cause. The V and J calls and clone size come from that table; D and trimming were worked out from the DNA. In this sample the table shows roughly 200,000 clones, roughly 91% of which occur a single time. The leading ten clones occupy 1% of the sample.

Results the study describes overall, beyond this receptor: Vaccine-associated CD4 TCRs spanned the whole spike protein, with dominant responses in regions 160-218 and 743-854. Participants were mostly white British, with more females than males. The authors suggested clonal diversity may have been underestimated. After two AZD1222 doses, spike-specific TCR breadth and depth were significantly higher than at day 0 and than in MenACWY recipients. Because no samples from the day 14 peak response were available, repertoires could be characterized only after the peak T cell response. Only five to seven AZD1222 recipients were SARS-CoV-2 seropositive at baseline, limiting conclusions about previously exposed vaccinees. In the small 56-69-year group, the increase in depth fell short of significance, most likely because of low power. Epitopes outside the regions mutated in the B.1.351 and B.1.1.7 variants were reportedly recognized by nearly half of the unique spike-specific TCRs.

The TCR originated in an adult in good health. The sample consisted of peripheral blood, taken on day 0 of MenACWY control vaccination.

The CDR3 in this case is CASSLLAGHTGELFF. The nucleotide sequence is given as TGTGCCAGCAGCTTACTAGCGGGGCACACCGGGGAGCTGTTTTTT. The chain employs TRBV5-6 and TRBJ2-2, with 10 junctional bases fitting TRBD2. After removal of 2 bases from V and 3 bases from J, the junction retains 1 base not matched to a gene. The CDR3 contains 15 residues, cysteine and phenylalanine counted. Only the CDR3 region is kept as DNA, spanning 45 bases read in frame from base 1. CDR1 SGHDT and CDR2 YYEEEE were looked up in the germline V gene.